This T cell receptor (beta chain) was sequenced for a study of cytomegalovirus exposure and HLA in healthy donors. Study information: HLA-typed donors were the source of roughly 80 million unique TCRs held in an early data release.

General observations from the study: TCR beta chain V- and J-gene trimming was linked, in a later analysis, to a missense variant in DCLRE1C.

Comments on this clone: Its matching antigen is unknown.

The PCR employed 60 Vbeta primers together with 13 Jbeta primers. Libraries were prepared by immunoSEQ multiplex PCR; TCRdb keeps only in-frame clonotypes and omits some of them. The sample includes around 150,000 clones, 76% of them seen just once. Specimen: PBMCs. The sequence came from a man aged 55 to 70 in good health and CMV-seronegative.

In DNA, the CDR3 is TGTGCCAGCAGTCCCCTCCTGACAGGGTACTACGAGCAGTACTTC. Its translation: CASSPLLTGYYEQYF. The rearrangement uses TRBV27 and TRBJ2-7; 7 bases align to TRBD1. The CDR3 covers 15 residues. The germline V gene has CDR1 MNHEY and CDR2 SMNVEV (reference sequence). The V and J ends lost 5 bases and 3 bases, in that order; junction bases with no gene match: 10.